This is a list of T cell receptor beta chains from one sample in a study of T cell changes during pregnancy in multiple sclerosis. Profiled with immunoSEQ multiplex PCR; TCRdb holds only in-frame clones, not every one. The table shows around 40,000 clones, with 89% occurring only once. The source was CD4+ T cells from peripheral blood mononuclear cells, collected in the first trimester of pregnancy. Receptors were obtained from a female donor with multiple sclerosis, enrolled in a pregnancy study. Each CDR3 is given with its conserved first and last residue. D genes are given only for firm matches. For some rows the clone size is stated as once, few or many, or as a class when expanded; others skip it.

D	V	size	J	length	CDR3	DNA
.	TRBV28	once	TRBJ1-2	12	CASSRQIYGYTF	TGTGCCAGCAGTAGACAGATCTATGGCTACACCTTC
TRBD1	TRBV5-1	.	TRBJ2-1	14	CASKDRVSYNEQFF	TGCGCCAGCAAAGACAGGGTATCCTACAATGAGCAGTTCTTC
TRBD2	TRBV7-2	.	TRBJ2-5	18	CASSLARTSGGTQETQYF	TGTGCCAGCAGCTTAGCGAGGACTAGCGGGGGTACCCAAGAGACCCAGTACTTC
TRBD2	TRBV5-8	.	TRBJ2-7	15	CASSLASGISYEQYF	TGTGCCAGCAGCTTAGCTAGCGGGATATCCTACGAGCAGTACTTC
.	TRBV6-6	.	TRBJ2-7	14	CASSYSTASYEQYF	TGTGCCAGCAGTTACTCTACTGCCTCCTACGAGCAGTACTTC
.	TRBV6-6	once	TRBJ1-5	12	CASSNPNQPQHF	TGTGCCAGCAGTAATCCGAATCAGCCCCAGCATTTT
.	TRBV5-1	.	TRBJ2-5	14	CASSFQGGWETQYF	TGCGCCAGCAGCTTTCAGGGGGGTTGGGAGACCCAGTACTTC
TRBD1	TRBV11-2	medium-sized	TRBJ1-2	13	CASSFGQGDGYTF	TGTGCCAGCAGCTTCGGACAGGGGGATGGCTACACCTTC
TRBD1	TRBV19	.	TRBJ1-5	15	CASSSGQVGHQPQHF	TGTGCCAGTAGTTCCGGACAGGTCGGGCATCAGCCCCAGCATTTT
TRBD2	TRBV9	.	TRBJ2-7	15	CASSVASGALNEQYF	TGTGCCAGCAGCGTAGCTAGCGGGGCTCTCAACGAGCAGTACTTC
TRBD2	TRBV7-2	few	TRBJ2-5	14	CASSLAREVETQYF	TGTGCCAGCAGCTTAGCGCGGGAGGTAGAGACCCAGTACTTC
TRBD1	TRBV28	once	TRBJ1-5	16	CASTSDRTGTNQPQHF	TGTGCCAGCACCTCCGATAGGACAGGGACGAATCAGCCCCAGCATTTT
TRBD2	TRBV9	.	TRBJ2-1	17	CASSARGGLAGFDPQFF	TGTGCCAGCAGCGCTCGTGGGGGACTAGCGGGATTTGATCCTCAGTTCTTC
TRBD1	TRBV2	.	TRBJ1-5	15	CASRGRGQLNQPQHF	TGTGCCAGCAGGGGACGGGGACAGTTGAATCAGCCCCAGCATTTT
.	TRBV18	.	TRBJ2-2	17	CASSPRITAENTGELFF	TGTGCCAGCTCACCCCGCATAACAGCCGAGAACACCGGGGAGCTGTTTTTT
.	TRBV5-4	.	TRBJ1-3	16	CASSLAGDLAGNTIYF	TGTGCCAGCAGCTTGGCGGGGGATCTCGCTGGAAACACCATATATTTT
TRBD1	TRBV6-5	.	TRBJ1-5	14	CASRREQGRQPQHF	TGTGCCAGCAGGCGCGAACAGGGGCGGCAGCCCCAGCATTTT
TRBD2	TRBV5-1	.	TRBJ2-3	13	CATSRGVADTQYF	TGCGCCACATCCCGGGGGGTAGCAGATACGCAGTATTTT
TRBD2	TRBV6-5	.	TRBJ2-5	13	CASSRLAEETQYF	TGTGCCAGCAGTAGACTAGCGGAAGAGACCCAGTACTTC
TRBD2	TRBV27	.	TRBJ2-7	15	CASSPPGLAGYEQYF	TGTGCCAGCAGTCCACCGGGACTAGCGGGCTACGAGCAGTACTTC
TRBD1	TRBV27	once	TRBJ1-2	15	CASSVGTGGTYGYTF	TGTGCCAGCAGTGTTGGGACAGGGGGAACCTATGGCTACACCTTC
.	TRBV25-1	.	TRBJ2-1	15	CASTVQGGLYNEQFF	TGTGCCAGCACAGTACAGGGGGGGTTGTACAATGAGCAGTTCTTC
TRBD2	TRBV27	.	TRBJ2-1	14	CASRRTSSYNEQFF	TGTGCCAGCAGAAGGACTAGTTCGTACAATGAGCAGTTCTTC
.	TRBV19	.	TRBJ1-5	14	CASSLGGENQPQHF	TGTGCCAGTAGTCTAGGGGGGGAGAATCAGCCCCAGCATTTT
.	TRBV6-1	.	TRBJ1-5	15	CASSELGGDVGPQHF	TGTGCCAGCAGTGAACTGGGGGGGGATGTGGGGCCCCAGCATTTT
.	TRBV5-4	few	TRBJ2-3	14	CASSFGGMADTQYF	TGTGCCAGCAGCTTTGGCGGGATGGCAGATACGCAGTATTTT